These 17 T cell receptor beta chains were all obtained from the same sample, sequenced in a study of blood T cell repertoires in COVID-19. Repertoires were generated with immunoSEQ multiplex PCR, while TCRdb's copy carries only in-frame clones and drops some. The table shows approximately 160,000 clones, with 60% to 80% occurring only once. The material sequenced was peripheral blood. The source is an older man with acute or convalescent COVID-19.

CDR3 DNA: TGCGCCAGCAGCTTGGGATGGGGACAGCGTATTCCCTACGAGCAGTACTTC. Translating it yields CASSLGWGQRIPYEQYF. The chain has TRBV5-1 and TRBJ2-7; 7 bases fit TRBD1. Trimming took 0 bases from V and 2 from J; bases not matched to a gene: 11. The CDR3 spans 17 residues. The germline V gene has CDR1 SGHRS and CDR2 YFSETQ.

CDR3 bases: TGTGCCAGCAGCGTGGAGGACGGACCTTACGAGCAGTACTTC. This translates into CASSVEDGPYEQYF. The chain joins TRBV9 to TRBJ2-7, with a weak D call TRBD2 (5 bases). Between the trimmed V and J ends, which lost 2 bases and 4 bases, there was a span of 13 bases. The length of the CDR3 is 14 residues. Germline assignment: CDR1 SGDLS and CDR2 YYNGEE.

The rearrangement joins TRBV5-1 to TRBJ2-3; 10 bases are shared with TRBD1. CDR1 and CDR2 (germline): SGHRS, YFSETQ. V gave up 0 bases and J gave up 10 bases; unmatched junction bases: 8. The CDR3 contains 15 residues. The CDR3 is CASSLEGTGALAQYF. CDR3 coding DNA: TGCGCCAGCAGCTTGGAGGGGACAGGGGCCCTTGCGCAGTATTTT.

The rearrangement joins TRBV11-3 to TRBJ1-1; D not certain. Germline loops: CDR1 SGHNT, CDR2 YENEEA. Trimming stripped 3 bases from V and 3 bases from J, with 11 bases between. The CDR3 has 14 amino acids. The CDR3, as DNA: TGTGCCAGCAGCTTGTTGATCGAGGACACTGAAGCTTTCTTT. It translates to CASSLLIEDTEAFF.

V gene TRBV11-3 combines with J gene TRBJ2-1; possibly TRBD1 for D (6 bases). V lost 5 bases and J 2 bases, leaving 19 bases between the germline ends. Germline V gene data show CDR1 as SGHNT and CDR2 as YENEEA. There are 17 residues in the CDR3. The CDR3 sequence is CASSPLIGQGTYNEQFF. The CDR3 bases are TGTGCCAGCAGCCCCCTGATCGGGCAGGGGACCTACAATGAGCAGTTCTTC.

V and J are TRBV11-3 and TRBJ2-7; D may be TRBD2 (6 bases). CDR1 is SGHNT and CDR2 is YENEEA in the germline V gene. This CDR3 comprises 15 residues. The germline V and J ends were trimmed by 5 bases and 3 bases, with 17 bases remaining between them. This chain's CDR3 is CASSVSGGGNYEQYF. CDR3 coding DNA: TGTGCCAGCAGCGTTAGCGGAGGAGGGAACTACGAGCAGTACTTC.

V usage is TRBV9 and J usage is TRBJ2-3, with D possibly matching TRBD1 (5 bases). Trimming pared 0 bases from V and 2 bases from J, leaving 7 bases between. CDR3 length: 14 amino acids. Germline CDR1 is SGDLS and CDR2 is YYNGEE. CDR3 sequence reads: CASSVGQNTDTQYF. The CDR3 bases are TGTGCCAGCAGCGTAGGACAGAACACAGATACGCAGTATTTT.

This clone was seen at least ten times. This chain connects TRBV4-1 to TRBJ1-2, with TRBD1 matching over 12 bases. This CDR3 has 17 amino acids. The junction had 9 bases not matched to a gene; V was cut back by 0 bases and J by 7 bases. Per germline, CDR1 MGHRA and CDR2 YSYEKL. CDR3 residues: CASSQDLGTGGASGYTF. CDR3 DNA sequence: TGCGCCAGCAGCCAAGATCTGGGGACAGGGGGCGCTTCTGGCTACACCTTC.

This clone turned up a few times. The chain carries TRBV14 and TRBJ2-7, with a weak D call TRBD2 (6 bases). V gave up 6 bases and J gave up 3 bases, with 12 bases separating them. In germline, CDR1 is SGHDN, CDR2 FVKESK. The CDR3 loop spans 13 amino acids. Written as DNA, the CDR3 is TGTGCCAGCAGTCGGGACTCGGTCTACGAGCAGTACTTC. Translation: CASSRDSVYEQYF.

The chain joins TRBV30 to TRBJ1-2; D is perhaps TRBD1 (5 bases). The germline V gene encodes CDR1 GTSNPN and CDR2 SVGIG (reference sequence). Trimming shortened V by 3 bases and J by 0 bases, and 14 bases separated the two germline ends. There are 15 residues in the CDR3. The CDR3 coding sequence is TGTGCCTGGAGCTCCCCCGGGGGAGCTAACTATGGCTACACCTTC. It is translated as CAWSSPGGANYGYTF.

The chain joins TRBV4-1 to TRBJ1-2; tentatively, D is TRBD1 (5 bases). The CDR3 loop spans 13 amino acids. V lost 0 bases and J 8 bases, leaving 10 bases between the germline ends. Germline assignment: CDR1 MGHRA and CDR2 YSYEKL. The CDR3 DNA is TGCGCCAGCAGCCAAGAACCACAGGACGGCTACACCTTC. It translates to CASSQEPQDGYTF.

The V gene is TRBV7-6, the J gene TRBJ2-5; D might be TRBD1 (5 bases). Trimming removed 2 bases from V and 5 bases from J, with 15 bases in between. CDR3 length equals 15 residues. The germline gives CDR1 SGHVS, CDR2 FNYEAQ. Here the CDR3 DNA reads TGTGCCAGCAGCTTAAAAGCAGGGTATACTGAGACCCAGTACTTC. Protein sequence: CASSLKAGYTETQYF.

This chain connects TRBV6-4 to TRBJ2-1; 13 nucleotides agree with TRBD2. The V and J ends lost 6 bases and 2 bases, in that order; junction bases with no gene match: 1. CDR1 and CDR2 (germline): MRHNA, SNTAGT. This CDR3 has 15 residues. Here the CDR3 reads CASSGLAGAYNEQFF. Here the CDR3 DNA reads TGTGCCAGCAGCGGACTAGCGGGGGCCTACAATGAGCAGTTCTTC.

The V and J genes are TRBV12-3 or TRBV12-4 and TRBJ2-7, with 7 bases fitting TRBD2. J lost 2 bases, V lost 3 bases, and 1 base had no gene match. This CDR3 spans 13 amino acids. The DNA for the CDR3 is TGTGCCAGCAGTTTCGGGGGGACCTACGAGCAGTACTTC. Protein sequence: CASSFGGTYEQYF.

The table lists this clone with a count of one. The chain recombines TRBV19 with TRBJ2-2; D may be TRBD1 (7 bases). Germline V gene sequence: CDR1 LNHDA, CDR2 SQIVND (reference sequence). CDR3 length: 14 amino acids. V gave up 3 bases and J gave up 5 bases, with 10 bases separating them. The CDR3, as DNA: TGTGCCAGTAGTATGCAGGGGGGTACCGGGGAGCTGTTTTTT. As protein: CASSMQGGTGELFF.

This chain connects TRBV27 to TRBJ2-7; D not certain. Deletions cut 5 bases from V and 3 bases from J, with 14 bases between. CDR1 is MNHEY, CDR2 SMNVEV, per germline (reference sequence). The CDR3 loop spans 14 amino acids. The DNA of the CDR3 is TGTGCCAGCAGTGGAGTGCGGTTCGGCTACGAGCAGTACTTC. Amino acids: CASSGVRFGYEQYF.

The V gene is TRBV27, the J gene TRBJ2-5, with 11 bases lining up with TRBD2. Germline V gene sequence: CDR1 MNHEY, CDR2 SMNVEV (reference sequence). Trimming cost V 0 bases and J 4 bases; bases outside gene matches: 1. The CDR3 consists of 15 residues. CDR3 sequence reads: CASSLSLAGGETQYF. The CDR3 bases are TGTGCCAGCAGTTTATCCCTAGCGGGGGGAGAGACCCAGTACTTC.